A single sample is the source of the 22 T cell receptor beta chains below, sequenced in a study of blood T cell repertoires in COVID-19. Clones were read by immunoSEQ multiplex PCR, and TCRdb kept only the in-frame ones, dropping some. In the table there are roughly 200,000 clones, approximately 85% of which are singletons. What was sequenced was peripheral blood. These receptors all come from a woman aged 55-69 years with acute or convalescent COVID-19.

V is TRBV19 and J is TRBJ1-2; D unclear. CDR1 and CDR2 from the germline V gene are LNHDA and SQIVND (reference sequence). The CDR3 covers 14 residues. V was trimmed by 3 bases and J by 2 bases, leaving 10 bases between them. CDR3 region: CASSIEAGNYGYTF. For the CDR3, the DNA is TGTGCCAGTAGTATTGAGGCGGGAAACTATGGCTACACCTTC.

The genes are TRBV9 and TRBJ1-2, with 11 bases identical to TRBD1. Germline V CDR1 and CDR2: SGDLS, YYNGEE. The length of the CDR3 is 15 residues. V trimming: 2 bases; J trimming: 4 bases; junction bases outside the gene matches: 4. CDR3 bases: TGTGCCAGCAGCGTCGGACAGGGGGCAGGCTATGGCTACACCTTC. Amino acids: CASSVGQGAGYGYTF.

This sequence joins TRBV19 and TRBJ1-2; no clear D. CDR3 length: 13 residues. CDR1 is LNHDA and CDR2 is SQIVND in the germline V gene (reference sequence). Trimming left V 7 bases short and J 4 bases short, with 13 bases between. The CDR3 sequence: CASNSRGVYGYTF. Written as DNA, the CDR3 is TGTGCCAGTAACTCGCGGGGAGTCTATGGCTACACCTTC.

This chain links TRBV19 with TRBJ1-2; TRBD1 is a possible D gene (6 bases). Germline CDR1 reads LNHDA; CDR2 reads SQIVND (reference sequence). Between the trimmed V and J ends, which lost 5 bases and 2 bases, there was a span of 12 bases. The CDR3 has 14 residues. The CDR3 DNA reads TGTGCCAGTAGTCGGACAGCCCCGAACTATGGCTACACCTTC. Translation gives CASSRTAPNYGYTF.

This chain's CDR3 is CASSTRDGATNEKLFF. The CDR3, as DNA: TGTGCCAGCAGCACGCGGGACGGTGCAACTAATGAAAAACTGTTTTTT. This chain connects TRBV7-9 to TRBJ1-4; D is perhaps TRBD1 (5 bases). The CDR3 length is 16 residues. V was pared by 5 bases and J by 0 bases, with 13 bases between. Germline lookup yields CDR1 SEHNR and CDR2 FQNEAQ (reference sequence).

The chain joins TRBV5-1 to TRBJ1-3; D might be TRBD1 (5 bases). Between the trimmed V and J ends, which lost 0 bases and 2 bases, there was a span of 12 bases. Germline assignment: CDR1 SGHRS and CDR2 YFSETQ. The CDR3 spans 16 residues. CDR3: CASSLAGRDPGNTIYF. The CDR3 DNA follows: TGCGCCAGCAGCTTGGCGGGCAGGGATCCTGGAAACACCATATATTTT.

This chain's CDR3 is CASSVEDRNAFF. CDR3 sequence (DNA): TGTGCCAGTAGTGTGGAGGACAGGAATGCTTTCTTT. This chain links TRBV19 with TRBJ1-1; 7 positions match TRBD1. CDR1 and CDR2 (germline): LNHDA, SQIVND (reference sequence). The CDR3 loop spans 12 amino acids. The junction had 8 bases not matched to a gene; V was cut back by 5 bases and J by 11 bases.

The chain is built from TRBV7-8 and TRBJ2-7; TRBD1 agrees at 9 bases. CDR1 is SGHVS, CDR2 FQNEAQ, per germline. V trimming: 3 bases; J trimming: 5 bases; junction bases outside the gene matches: 8. The CDR3 contains 15 residues. CDR3 amino acids: CASSFPPGTGHEQYF. In DNA form, the CDR3 reads TGTGCCAGCAGCTTTCCGCCGGGGACAGGGCACGAGCAGTACTTC.

The chain combines TRBV11-2 with TRBJ2-2, with D possibly matching TRBD1 (6 bases). V was clipped by 6 bases and J by 0 bases, with 11 bases between them. The CDR3 is 15 amino acids. Germline lookup yields CDR1 SGHAT and CDR2 FQNNGV. CDR3 sequence: CASRVGHSNTGELFF. Here the CDR3 DNA reads TGTGCCAGCAGAGTGGGACACTCGAACACCGGGGAGCTGTTTTTT.

The rearrangement links TRBV13 to TRBJ1-2; possible D gene TRBD1, 6 bases. Looked up from germline, CDR1 is PRHDT and CDR2 is FYEKMQ (reference sequence). The CDR3 spans 14 residues. V shed 3 bases and J shed 8 bases, with 16 bases lying between them. This CDR3 is CASSFSVQGRGYTF. In DNA, the CDR3 is TGTGCCAGCAGCTTCTCCGTTCAGGGGCGAGGCTACACCTTC.

The rearrangement links TRBV4-2 to TRBJ1-2, with 12 bases identical to TRBD1. V shed 2 bases and J 8 bases; nucleotides not matched to a gene: 9. The CDR3 contains 16 residues. CDR1 LGHNA and CDR2 YNFKEQ come from the germline V gene. Written as DNA, the CDR3 is TGTGCCAGCAGCCAACCCGGGACAGGGGGCGCGGGAGGCTACACCTTC. Protein sequence: CASSQPGTGGAGGYTF.

This clone has a single count. The rearrangement links TRBV6-5 to TRBJ1-2, with D possibly matching TRBD1 (6 bases). V gave up 1 base and J gave up 2 bases, with 14 bases separating them. The CDR3 runs to 16 residues. Looked up from germline, CDR1 is MNHEY and CDR2 is SVGAGI. The CDR3 reads CASSYFVGQGNYGYTF. The CDR3 DNA sequence: TGTGCCAGCAGTTACTTCGTGGGGCAGGGGAACTATGGCTACACCTTC.

V gene TRBV18 combines with J gene TRBJ2-3, with D possibly being TRBD1 (5 bases). Germline V gives CDR1 KGHSH, CDR2 LQKENI. V was clipped by 3 bases and J by 5 bases, with 9 bases between them. The CDR3 consists of 13 residues. In nucleotides, the CDR3 is TGTGCCAGCTCACCGACACAGGTAGATACGCAGTATTTT. Its translation is CASSPTQVDTQYF.

The chain combines TRBV27 with TRBJ2-7, with D perhaps matching TRBD2 (5 bases). The germline CDR1 and CDR2 sequences are MNHEY and SMNVEV (reference sequence). Trimming cost V 2 bases and J 9 bases, with 11 bases left between them. CDR3 length equals 12 residues. CDR3: CASSLGGSVQYF. CDR3 bases: TGTGCCAGCAGTTTAGGTGGGAGCGTGCAGTACTTC.

The V gene is TRBV2, the J gene TRBJ2-1, with D possibly being TRBD1 (5 bases). The CDR3 length is 13 residues. The V gene's germline CDR1 is SNHLY and CDR2 FYNNEI. V lost 4 bases and J 10 bases, leaving 14 bases between the germline ends. DNA of the CDR3: TGTGCCAGCAGTGCAGGGCCTCAGTTAGAGCAGTTCTTC. Translated: CASSAGPQLEQFF.

Concerning this clone: Mismatch with germline at one junction end may stem from a read error. The chain is built from TRBV18 and TRBJ2-1, with 10 bases matching TRBD2. Germline V CDR1 and CDR2: KGHSH, LQKENI. The CDR3 length is 15 residues. The CDR3 spells CASSPPTSGYNEQFF. The CDR3 coding sequence is TGTGCCAGCTCGCCACCGACTAGCGGGTACAATGAGCAGTTCTTC.

This clone was recorded a few times. This sequence joins TRBV18 and TRBJ1-2; D is perhaps TRBD1 (5 bases). Germline lookup yields CDR1 KGHSH and CDR2 LQKENI. The CDR3 is made up of 14 amino acids. V was shortened by 2 bases and J by 6 bases, with 13 bases between the two germline ends. The chain's CDR3 is CASSPEVTGHGYTF. The CDR3 DNA sequence: TGTGCCAGCTCACCAGAAGTAACAGGACATGGCTACACCTTC.

This rearrangement joins TRBV18 to TRBJ2-3; D perhaps matches TRBD1 (6 bases). From germline, CDR1 is KGHSH and CDR2 LQKENI. V was trimmed by 1 base and J by 5 bases, leaving 19 bases between them. The CDR3 sequence is 17 residues long. The CDR3 DNA is TGTGCCAGCTCACCACTACCGGTGTCAGGGGCGAAAGATACGCAGTATTTT. Protein sequence: CASSPLPVSGAKDTQYF.

The V gene is TRBV9, the J gene TRBJ2-5; 11 bases are shared with TRBD1. V was clipped by 0 bases and J by 5 bases; unmatched bases: 3. The CDR3 has 15 residues. Germline assignment: CDR1 SGDLS and CDR2 YYNGEE. Written as DNA, the CDR3 is TGTGCCAGCAGCGTAGGGACAGGGGGCGGGGAGACCCAGTACTTC. Amino acids: CASSVGTGGGETQYF.

This sequence joins TRBV7-2 and TRBJ2-5; TRBD2 agrees at 9 bases. This CDR3 has 14 residues. Germline CDR1 is SGHTA and CDR2 is FQGNSA. Trimming cost V 1 base and J 5 bases; bases outside gene matches: 2. The CDR3 loop reads CASSLGSGRETQYF. The CDR3 region has the DNA TGTGCCAGCAGCTTAGGCAGCGGGAGGGAGACCCAGTACTTC.

This chain joins TRBV5-1 and TRBJ2-1; 8 bases agree with TRBD2. Trimming cost V 2 bases and J 9 bases; bases outside gene matches: 4. CDR1 is SGHRS and CDR2 is YFSETQ in the germline V gene. CDR3 size: 13 residues. CDR3 sequence (DNA): TGCGCCAGCAGCTTAAGCGGGAGAGCTGAGCAGTTCTTC. Translation: CASSLSGRAEQFF.

This sequence joins TRBV19 and TRBJ1-5, with D tentatively TRBD1 (5 bases). Germline V CDR1 and CDR2: LNHDA, SQIVND (reference sequence). The CDR3 contains 15 residues. Trimming took 1 base from V and 1 from J, leaving 8 bases between them. The CDR3 DNA follows: TGTGCCAGTAGTATAGGCCAGGGAAGCAATCAGCCCCAGCATTTT. Residues: CASSIGQGSNQPQHF.